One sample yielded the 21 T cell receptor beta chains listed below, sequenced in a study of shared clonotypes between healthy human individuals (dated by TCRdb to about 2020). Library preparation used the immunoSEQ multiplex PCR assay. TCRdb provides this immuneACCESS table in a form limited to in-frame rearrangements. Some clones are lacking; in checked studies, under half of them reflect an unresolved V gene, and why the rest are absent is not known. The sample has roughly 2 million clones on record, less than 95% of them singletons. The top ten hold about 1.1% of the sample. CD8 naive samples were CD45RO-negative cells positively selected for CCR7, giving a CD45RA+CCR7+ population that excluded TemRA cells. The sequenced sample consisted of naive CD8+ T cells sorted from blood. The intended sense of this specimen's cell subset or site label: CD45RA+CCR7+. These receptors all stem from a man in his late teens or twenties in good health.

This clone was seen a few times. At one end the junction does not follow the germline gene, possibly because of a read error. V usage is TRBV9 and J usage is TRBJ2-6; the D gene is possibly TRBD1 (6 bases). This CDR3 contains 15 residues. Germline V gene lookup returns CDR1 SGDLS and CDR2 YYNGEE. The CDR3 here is CAGSVDGHRVNVLTF. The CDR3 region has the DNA TGTGCCGGCAGCGTAGATGGCCACAGGGTGAACGTCCTGACTTTC.

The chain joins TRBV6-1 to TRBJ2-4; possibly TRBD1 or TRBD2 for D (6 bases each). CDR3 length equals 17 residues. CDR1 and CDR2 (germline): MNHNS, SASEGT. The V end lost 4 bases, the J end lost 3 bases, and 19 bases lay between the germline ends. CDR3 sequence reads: CASSGRVLQGGKNIQYF. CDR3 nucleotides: TGTGCCAGCAGTGGACGGGTACTACAGGGAGGCAAAAACATTCAGTACTTC.

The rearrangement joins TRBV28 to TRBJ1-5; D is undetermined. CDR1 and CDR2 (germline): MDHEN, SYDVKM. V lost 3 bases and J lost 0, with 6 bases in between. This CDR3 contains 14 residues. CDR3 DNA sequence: TGTGCCAGCAGTTTTTGGGCTAGCAATCAGCCCCAGCATTTT. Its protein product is CASSFWASNQPQHF.

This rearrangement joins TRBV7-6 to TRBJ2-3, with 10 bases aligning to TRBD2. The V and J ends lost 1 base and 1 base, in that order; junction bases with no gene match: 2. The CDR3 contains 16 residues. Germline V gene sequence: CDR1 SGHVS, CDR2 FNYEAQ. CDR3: CASSLGLAGGTDTQYF. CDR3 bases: TGTGCCAGCAGCTTAGGCCTAGCGGGAGGCACAGATACGCAGTATTTT.

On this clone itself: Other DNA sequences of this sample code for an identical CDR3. The DNA of the CDR3 is TGTGCCAGCAGTTACTCGGGGCTAGCGGGAGGCAATGAGCAGTTCTTC. Translation: CASSYSGLAGGNEQFF. The genes are TRBV6-5 and TRBJ2-1, with 11 bases fitting TRBD2. Losses at the gene ends were 0 bases for V and 6 bases for J; bases not matched to a gene: 4. This CDR3 has 16 amino acids. Germline assignment: CDR1 MNHEY and CDR2 SVGAGI.

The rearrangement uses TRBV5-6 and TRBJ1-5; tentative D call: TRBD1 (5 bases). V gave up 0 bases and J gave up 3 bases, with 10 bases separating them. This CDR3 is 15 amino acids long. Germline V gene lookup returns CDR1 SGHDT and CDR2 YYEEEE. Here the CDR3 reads CASSLALGTNQPQHF. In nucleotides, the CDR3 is TGTGCCAGCAGCTTGGCGCTAGGGACCAATCAGCCCCAGCATTTT.

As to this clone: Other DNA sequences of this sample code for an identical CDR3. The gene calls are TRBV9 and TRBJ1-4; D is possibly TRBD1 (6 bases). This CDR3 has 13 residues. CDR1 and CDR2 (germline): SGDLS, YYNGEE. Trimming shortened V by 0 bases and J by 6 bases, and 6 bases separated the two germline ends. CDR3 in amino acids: CASSVGTDEKLFF. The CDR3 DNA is TGTGCCAGCAGCGTAGGGACAGATGAAAAACTGTTTTTT.

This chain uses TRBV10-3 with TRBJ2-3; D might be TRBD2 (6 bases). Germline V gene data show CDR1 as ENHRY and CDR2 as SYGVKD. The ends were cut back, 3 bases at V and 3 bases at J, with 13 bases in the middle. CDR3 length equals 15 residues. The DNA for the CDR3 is TGTGCCATCAGTGATACTAGCAGTAGGACAGATACGCAGTATTTT. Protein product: CAISDTSSRTDTQYF.

CDR3 sequence (DNA): TGTGCCAGCAGCCTACGGGGGCTAAGCACAGATACGCAGTATTTT. Translated: CASSLRGLSTDTQYF. The chain combines TRBV13 with TRBJ2-3; tentatively, D is TRBD1 or TRBD2 (6 bases each). The V end lost 5 bases, the J end lost 0 bases, and 12 bases lay between the germline ends. CDR1 PRHDT and CDR2 FYEKMQ come from the germline V gene (reference sequence). The CDR3 spans 15 residues.

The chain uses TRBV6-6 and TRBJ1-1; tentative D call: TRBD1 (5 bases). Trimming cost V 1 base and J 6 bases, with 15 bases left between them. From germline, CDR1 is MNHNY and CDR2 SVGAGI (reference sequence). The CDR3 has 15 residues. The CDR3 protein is CASSYLGPDIAEAFF. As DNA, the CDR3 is TGTGCCAGCAGTTACTTGGGACCGGATATAGCTGAAGCTTTCTTT.

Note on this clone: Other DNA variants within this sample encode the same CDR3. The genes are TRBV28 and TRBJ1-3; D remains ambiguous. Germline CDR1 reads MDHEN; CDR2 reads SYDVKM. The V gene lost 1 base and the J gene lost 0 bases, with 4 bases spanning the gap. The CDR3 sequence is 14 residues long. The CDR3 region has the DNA TGTGCCAGCAGTTTATCGCGCTCTGGAAACACCATATATTTT. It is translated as CASSLSRSGNTIYF.

DNA of the CDR3: TGTGCCAGCAGCCAAGATAGTAGAGCGGAGCAGTACTTC. As protein: CASSQDSRAEQYF. The V gene is TRBV14, the J gene TRBJ2-7; no definite D call. Germline V CDR1 and CDR2: SGHDN, FVKESK. This CDR3 region has 13 residues. V was pared by 0 bases and J by 7 bases, with 10 bases between.

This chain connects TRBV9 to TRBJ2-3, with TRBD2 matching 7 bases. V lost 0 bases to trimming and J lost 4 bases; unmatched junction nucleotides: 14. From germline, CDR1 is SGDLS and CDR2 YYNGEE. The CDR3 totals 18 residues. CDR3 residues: CASSVEPPRAGVSDTQYF. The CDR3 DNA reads TGTGCCAGCAGCGTAGAGCCTCCCCGCGCGGGGGTCTCAGATACGCAGTATTTT.

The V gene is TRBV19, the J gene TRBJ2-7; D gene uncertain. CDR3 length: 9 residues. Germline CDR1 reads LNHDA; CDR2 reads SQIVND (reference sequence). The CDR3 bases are TGTGCGGTAGGGCCCGAGCAGTACTTC. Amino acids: CAVGPEQYF.

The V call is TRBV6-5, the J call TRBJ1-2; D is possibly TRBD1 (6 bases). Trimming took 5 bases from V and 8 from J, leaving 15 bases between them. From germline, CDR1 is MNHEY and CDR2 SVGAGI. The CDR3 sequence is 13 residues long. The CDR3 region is CASSLSTGTGYTF. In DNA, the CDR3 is TGTGCCAGCAGTCTCTCGACAGGAACAGGCTACACCTTC.

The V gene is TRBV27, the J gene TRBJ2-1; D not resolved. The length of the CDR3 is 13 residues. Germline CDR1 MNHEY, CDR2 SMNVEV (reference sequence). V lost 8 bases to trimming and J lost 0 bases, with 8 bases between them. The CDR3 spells CASGSGSYNEQFF. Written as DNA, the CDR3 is TGTGCCAGCGGCTCCGGCTCCTACAATGAGCAGTTCTTC.

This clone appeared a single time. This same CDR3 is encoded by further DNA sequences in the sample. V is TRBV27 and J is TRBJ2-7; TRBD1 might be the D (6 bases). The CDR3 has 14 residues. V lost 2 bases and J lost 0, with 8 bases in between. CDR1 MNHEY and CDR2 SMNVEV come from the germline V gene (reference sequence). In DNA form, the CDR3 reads TGTGCCAGCAGTTTACAGGGGCCCTCCTACGAGCAGTACTTC. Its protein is CASSLQGPSYEQYF.

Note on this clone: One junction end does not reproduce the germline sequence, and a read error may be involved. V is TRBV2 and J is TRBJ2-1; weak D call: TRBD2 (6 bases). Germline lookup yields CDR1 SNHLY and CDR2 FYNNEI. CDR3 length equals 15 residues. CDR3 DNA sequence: TGTGCCAACAGTGGGGAGGTGATTAGGGGCAATGAGCAGTTCTTC. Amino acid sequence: CANSGEVIRGNEQFF.

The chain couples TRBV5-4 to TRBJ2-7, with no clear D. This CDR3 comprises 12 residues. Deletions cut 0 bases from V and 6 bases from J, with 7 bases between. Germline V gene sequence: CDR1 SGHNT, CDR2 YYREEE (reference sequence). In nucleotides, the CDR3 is TGTGCCAGCAGCTTGGAACTCTCCGAGCAGTACTTC. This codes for CASSLELSEQYF.

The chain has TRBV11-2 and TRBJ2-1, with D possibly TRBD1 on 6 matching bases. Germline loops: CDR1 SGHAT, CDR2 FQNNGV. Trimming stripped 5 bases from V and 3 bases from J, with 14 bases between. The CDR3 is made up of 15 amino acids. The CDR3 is CASSAQGGDYNEQFF. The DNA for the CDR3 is TGTGCCAGCAGCGCACAGGGTGGGGACTACAATGAGCAGTTCTTC.

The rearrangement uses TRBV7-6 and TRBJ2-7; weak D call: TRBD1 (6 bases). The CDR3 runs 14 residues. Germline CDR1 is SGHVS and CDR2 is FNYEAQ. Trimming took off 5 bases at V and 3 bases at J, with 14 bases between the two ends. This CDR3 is CASSPSGTNYEQYF. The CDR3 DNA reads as TGTGCCAGCAGCCCATCCGGGACAAACTACGAGCAGTACTTC.